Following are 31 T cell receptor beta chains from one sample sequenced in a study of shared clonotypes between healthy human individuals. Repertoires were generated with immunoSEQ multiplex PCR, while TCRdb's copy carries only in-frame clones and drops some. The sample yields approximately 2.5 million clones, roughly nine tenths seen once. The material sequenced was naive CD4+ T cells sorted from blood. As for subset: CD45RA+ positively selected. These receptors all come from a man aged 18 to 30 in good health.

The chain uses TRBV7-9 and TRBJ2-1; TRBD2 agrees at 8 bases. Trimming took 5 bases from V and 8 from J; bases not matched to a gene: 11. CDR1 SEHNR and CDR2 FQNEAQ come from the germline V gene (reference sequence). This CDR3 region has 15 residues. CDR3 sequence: CASSRSSGSWDEQFF. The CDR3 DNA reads TGTGCCAGCAGCCGTAGCAGCGGGAGCTGGGATGAGCAGTTCTTC. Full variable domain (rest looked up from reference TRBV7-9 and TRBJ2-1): DTGVSQNPRHKITKRGQNVTFRCDPISEHNRLYWYRQTLGQGPEFLTYFQNEAQLEKSRLLSDRFSAERPKGSFSTLEIQRTEQGDSAMYLCASSRSSGSWDEQFFGPGTRLTVL.

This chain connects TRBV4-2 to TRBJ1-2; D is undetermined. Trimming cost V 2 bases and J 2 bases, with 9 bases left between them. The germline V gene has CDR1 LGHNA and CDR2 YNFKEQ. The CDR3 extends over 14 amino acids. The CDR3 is CASSQPGTNYGYTF. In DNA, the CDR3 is TGTGCCAGCAGCCAACCGGGTACCAACTATGGCTACACCTTC.

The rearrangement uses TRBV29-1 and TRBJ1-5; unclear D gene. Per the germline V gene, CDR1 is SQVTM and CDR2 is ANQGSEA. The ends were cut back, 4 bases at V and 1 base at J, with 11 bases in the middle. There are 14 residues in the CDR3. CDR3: CSVVFTESNQPQHF. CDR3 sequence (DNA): TGCAGCGTTGTGTTTACAGAGAGCAATCAGCCCCAGCATTTT.

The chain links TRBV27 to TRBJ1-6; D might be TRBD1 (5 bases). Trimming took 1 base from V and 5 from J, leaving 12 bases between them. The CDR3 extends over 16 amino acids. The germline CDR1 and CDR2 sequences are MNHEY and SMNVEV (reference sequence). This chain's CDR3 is CASSLLSGQNNSPLHF. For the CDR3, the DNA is TGTGCCAGCAGTTTATTATCCGGACAAAATAATTCACCCCTCCACTTT.

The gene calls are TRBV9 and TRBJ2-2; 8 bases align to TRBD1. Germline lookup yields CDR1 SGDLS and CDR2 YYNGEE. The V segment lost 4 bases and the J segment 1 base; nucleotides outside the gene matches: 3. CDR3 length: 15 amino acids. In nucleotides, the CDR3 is TGTGCCAGCAGCACCGGGACAGGGAACACCGGGGAGCTGTTTTTT. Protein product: CASSTGTGNTGELFF.

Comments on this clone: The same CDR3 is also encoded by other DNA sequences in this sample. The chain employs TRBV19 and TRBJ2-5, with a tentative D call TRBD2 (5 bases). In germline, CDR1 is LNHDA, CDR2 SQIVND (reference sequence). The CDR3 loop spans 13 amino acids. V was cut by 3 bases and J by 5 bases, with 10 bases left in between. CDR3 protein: CASSMGGHETQYF. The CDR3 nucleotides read TGTGCCAGTAGTATGGGCGGGCACGAGACCCAGTACTTC.

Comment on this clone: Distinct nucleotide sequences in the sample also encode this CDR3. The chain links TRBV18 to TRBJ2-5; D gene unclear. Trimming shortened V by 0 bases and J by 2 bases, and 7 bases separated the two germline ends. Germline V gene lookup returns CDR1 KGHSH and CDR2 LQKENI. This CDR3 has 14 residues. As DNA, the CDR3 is TGTGCCAGCTCACCACCGACCCTACAAGAGACCCAGTACTTC. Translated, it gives CASSPPTLQETQYF. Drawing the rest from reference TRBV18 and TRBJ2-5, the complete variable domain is NAGVMQNPRHLVRRRGQEARLRCSPMKGHSHVYWYRQLPEEGLKFMVYLQKENIIDESGMPKERFSAEFPKEGPSILRIQQVVRGDSAAYFCASSPPTLQETQYFGPGTRLLVL.

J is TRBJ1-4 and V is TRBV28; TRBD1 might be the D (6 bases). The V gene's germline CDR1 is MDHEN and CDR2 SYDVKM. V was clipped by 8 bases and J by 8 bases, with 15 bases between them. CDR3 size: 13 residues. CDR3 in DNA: TGTGCCAGCGGGGGGGGGCGACGGGAAAAACTGTTTTTT. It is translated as CASGGGRREKLFF.

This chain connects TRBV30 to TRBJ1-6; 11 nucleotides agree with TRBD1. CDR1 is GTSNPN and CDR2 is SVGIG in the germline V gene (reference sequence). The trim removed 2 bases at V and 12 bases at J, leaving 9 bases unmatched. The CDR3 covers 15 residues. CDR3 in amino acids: CAWSHTGTGGQPLHF. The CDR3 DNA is TGTGCCTGGAGTCACACCGGGACAGGGGGGCAACCCCTCCACTTT.

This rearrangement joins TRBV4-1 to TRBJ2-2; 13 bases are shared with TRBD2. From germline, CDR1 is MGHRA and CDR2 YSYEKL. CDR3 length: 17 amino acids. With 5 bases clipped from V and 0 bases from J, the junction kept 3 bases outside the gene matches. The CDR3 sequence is CASSTTSGGTNTGELFF. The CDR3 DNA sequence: TGCGCCAGCAGCACGACTAGCGGGGGGACGAACACCGGGGAGCTGTTTTTT.

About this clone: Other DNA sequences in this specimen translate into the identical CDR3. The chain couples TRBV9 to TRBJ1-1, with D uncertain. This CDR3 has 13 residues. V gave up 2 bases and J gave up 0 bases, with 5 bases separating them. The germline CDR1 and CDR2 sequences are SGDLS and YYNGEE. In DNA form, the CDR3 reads TGTGCCAGCAGCGTCGCAATGAACACTGAAGCTTTCTTT. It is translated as CASSVAMNTEAFF.

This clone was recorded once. The CDR3 DNA is TGTGCCAGCAGTGGACGGACACTAACGGGGTCACCCCTCCACTTT. Translation gives CASSGRTLTGSPLHF. The rearrangement joins TRBV27 to TRBJ1-6; D perhaps matches TRBD1 (5 bases). There are 15 residues in the CDR3. Per the germline V gene, CDR1 is MNHEY and CDR2 is SMNVEV (reference sequence). V gave up 5 bases and J gave up 10 bases, with 18 bases separating them.

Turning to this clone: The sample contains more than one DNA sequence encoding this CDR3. The CDR3 here is CASSLVGRSTDTQYF. CDR3 bases: TGTGCCAGCAGCTTAGTGGGTCGGAGTACAGATACGCAGTATTTT. The V and J genes are TRBV7-2 and TRBJ2-3, with no clear D. Germline CDR1 SGHTA, CDR2 FQGNSA. The V and J ends lost 1 base and 3 bases respectively, with 11 bases between them. There are 15 residues in the CDR3.

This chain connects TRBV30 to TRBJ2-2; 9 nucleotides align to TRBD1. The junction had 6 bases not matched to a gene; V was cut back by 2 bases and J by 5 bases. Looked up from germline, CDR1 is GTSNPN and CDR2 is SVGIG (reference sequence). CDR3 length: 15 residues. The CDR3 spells CAWSTGQGPTGELFF. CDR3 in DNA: TGTGCCTGGAGTACGGGACAGGGTCCGACCGGGGAGCTGTTTTTT.

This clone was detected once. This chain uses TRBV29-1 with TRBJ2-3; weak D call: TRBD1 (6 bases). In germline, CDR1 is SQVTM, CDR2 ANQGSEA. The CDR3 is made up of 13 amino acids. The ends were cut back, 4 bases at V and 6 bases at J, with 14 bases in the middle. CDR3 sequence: CSVAGQGVDTQYF. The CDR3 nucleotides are TGCAGCGTTGCGGGACAAGGGGTGGATACGCAGTATTTT.

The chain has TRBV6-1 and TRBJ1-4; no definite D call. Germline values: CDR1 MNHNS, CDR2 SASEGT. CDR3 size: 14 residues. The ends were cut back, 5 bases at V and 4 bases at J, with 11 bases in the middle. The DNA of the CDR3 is TGTGCCAGCAGTCGGACGGTACTTAATGAAAAACTGTTTTTT. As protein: CASSRTVLNEKLFF.

The CDR3 sequence: CASGLSGTGGPGELFF. DNA of the CDR3: TGCGCCAGCGGACTTTCGGGGACAGGCGGGCCCGGGGAGCTGTTTTTT. J is TRBJ2-2 and V is TRBV5-1, with 8 bases lining up with TRBD1. There are 16 residues in the CDR3. The V gene end was trimmed by 7 bases and the J gene end by 6 bases; junction bases not matched to a gene: 14. Germline-derived CDR1 and CDR2 are SGHRS and YFSETQ.

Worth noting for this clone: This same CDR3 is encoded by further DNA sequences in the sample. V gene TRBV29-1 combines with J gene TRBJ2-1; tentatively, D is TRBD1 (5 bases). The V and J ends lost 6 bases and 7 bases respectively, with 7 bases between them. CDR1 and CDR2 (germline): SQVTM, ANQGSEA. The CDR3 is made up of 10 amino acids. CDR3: CSVGHNEQFF. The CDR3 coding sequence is TGCAGCGTCGGACATAATGAGCAGTTCTTC.

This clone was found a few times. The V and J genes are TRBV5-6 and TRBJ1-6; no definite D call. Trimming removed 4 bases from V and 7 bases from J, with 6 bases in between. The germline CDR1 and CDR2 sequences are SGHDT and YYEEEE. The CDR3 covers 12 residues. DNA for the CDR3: TGTGCCAGCAGCACTCGGAATTCACCCCTCCACTTT. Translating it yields CASSTRNSPLHF.

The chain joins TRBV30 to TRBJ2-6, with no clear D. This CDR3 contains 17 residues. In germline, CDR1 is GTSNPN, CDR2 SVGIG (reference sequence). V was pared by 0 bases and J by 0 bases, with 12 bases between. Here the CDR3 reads CAWSVAGTYSGANVLTF. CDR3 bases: TGTGCCTGGAGTGTAGCTGGCACCTACTCTGGGGCCAACGTCCTGACTTTC.

The CDR3 DNA reads as TGTGCCAGCAGTGAGTGGGACTTAAGGAATCAAGAGACCCAGTACTTC. Protein sequence: CASSEWDLRNQETQYF. J is TRBJ2-5 and V is TRBV2; possibly TRBD2 for D (6 bases). The V end lost 3 bases, the J end lost 2 bases, and 16 bases lay between the germline ends. Germline lookup yields CDR1 SNHLY and CDR2 FYNNEI. This CDR3 region has 16 residues.

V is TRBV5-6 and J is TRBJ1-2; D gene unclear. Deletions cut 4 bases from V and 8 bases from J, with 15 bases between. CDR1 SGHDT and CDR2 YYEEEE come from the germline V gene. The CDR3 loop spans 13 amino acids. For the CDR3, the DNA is TGTGCCAGCAGCCCACTAAGTGGGCAAGGCTACACCTTC. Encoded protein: CASSPLSGQGYTF. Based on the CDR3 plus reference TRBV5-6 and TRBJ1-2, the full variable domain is DAGVTQSPTHLIKTRGQQVTLRCSPKSGHDTVSWYQQALGQGPQFIFQYYEEEERQRGNFPDRFSGHQFPNYSSELNVNALLLGDSALYLCASSPLSGQGYTFGSGTRLTVV.

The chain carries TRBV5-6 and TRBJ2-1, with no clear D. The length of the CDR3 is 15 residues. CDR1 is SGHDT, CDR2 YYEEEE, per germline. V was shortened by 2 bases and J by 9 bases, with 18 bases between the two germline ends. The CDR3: CASSFLDNNSGEQFF. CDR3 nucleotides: TGTGCCAGCAGCTTTCTTGATAACAACTCGGGTGAGCAGTTCTTC.

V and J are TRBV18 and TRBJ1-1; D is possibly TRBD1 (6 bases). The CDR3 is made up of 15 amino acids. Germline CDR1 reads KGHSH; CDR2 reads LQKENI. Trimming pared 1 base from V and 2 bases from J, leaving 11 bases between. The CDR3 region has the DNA TGTGCCAGCTCACCACTACAGGGTCCTAACACTGAAGCTTTCTTT. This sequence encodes CASSPLQGPNTEAFF.

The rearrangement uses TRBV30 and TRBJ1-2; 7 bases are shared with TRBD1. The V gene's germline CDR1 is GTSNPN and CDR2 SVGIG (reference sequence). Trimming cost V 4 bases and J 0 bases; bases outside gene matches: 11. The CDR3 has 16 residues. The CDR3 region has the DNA TGTGCCTGGATGACCGGTTCCGGGACAGCTAACTATGGCTACACCTTC. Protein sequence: CAWMTGSGTANYGYTF.

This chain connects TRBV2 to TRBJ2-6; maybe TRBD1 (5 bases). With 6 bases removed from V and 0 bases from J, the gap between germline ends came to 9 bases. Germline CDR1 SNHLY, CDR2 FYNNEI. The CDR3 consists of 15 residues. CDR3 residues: CASRITGSGANVLTF. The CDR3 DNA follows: TGTGCCAGCAGGATAACAGGCTCTGGGGCCAACGTCCTGACTTTC. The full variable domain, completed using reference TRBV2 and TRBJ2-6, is EPEVTQTPSHQVTQMGQEVILRCVPISNHLYFYWYRQILGQKVEFLVSFYNNEISEKSEIFDDQFSVERPDGSNFTLKIRSTKLEDSAMYFCASRITGSGANVLTFGAGSRLTVL.

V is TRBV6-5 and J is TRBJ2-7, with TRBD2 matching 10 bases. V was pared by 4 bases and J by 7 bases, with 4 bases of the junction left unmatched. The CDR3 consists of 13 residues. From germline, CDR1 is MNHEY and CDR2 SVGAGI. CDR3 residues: CASSSTSGHEQYF. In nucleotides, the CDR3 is TGTGCCAGCAGTTCGACTAGCGGGCATGAGCAGTACTTC.

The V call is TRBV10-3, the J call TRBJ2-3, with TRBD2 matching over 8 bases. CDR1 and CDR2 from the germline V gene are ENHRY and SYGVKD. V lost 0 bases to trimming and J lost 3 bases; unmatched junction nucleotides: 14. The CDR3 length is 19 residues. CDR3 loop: CAISESGRNRGGQTDTQYF. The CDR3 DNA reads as TGTGCCATCAGTGAGTCGGGTAGGAATCGGGGGGGCCAAACAGATACGCAGTATTTT.

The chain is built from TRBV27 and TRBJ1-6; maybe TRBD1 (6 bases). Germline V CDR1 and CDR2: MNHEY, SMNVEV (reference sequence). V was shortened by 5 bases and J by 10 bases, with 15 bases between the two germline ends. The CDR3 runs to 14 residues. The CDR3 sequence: CASSHRVSDSPLHF. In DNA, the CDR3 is TGTGCCAGCAGTCACAGGGTGTCAGACTCACCCCTCCACTTT.

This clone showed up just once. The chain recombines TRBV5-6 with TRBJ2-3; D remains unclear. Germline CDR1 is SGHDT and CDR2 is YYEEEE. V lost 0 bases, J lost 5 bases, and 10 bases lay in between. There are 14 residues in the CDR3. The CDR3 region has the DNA TGTGCCAGCAGCTTGGTTGGACGGATAGATACGCAGTATTTT. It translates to CASSLVGRIDTQYF.

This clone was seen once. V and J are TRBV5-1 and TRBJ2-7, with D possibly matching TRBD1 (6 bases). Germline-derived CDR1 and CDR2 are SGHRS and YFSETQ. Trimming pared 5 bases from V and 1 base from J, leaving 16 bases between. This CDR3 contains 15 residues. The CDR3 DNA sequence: TGCGCCAGCAGACGATTACAGGGTCTTTCCTACGAGCAGTACTTC. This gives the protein CASRRLQGLSYEQYF.